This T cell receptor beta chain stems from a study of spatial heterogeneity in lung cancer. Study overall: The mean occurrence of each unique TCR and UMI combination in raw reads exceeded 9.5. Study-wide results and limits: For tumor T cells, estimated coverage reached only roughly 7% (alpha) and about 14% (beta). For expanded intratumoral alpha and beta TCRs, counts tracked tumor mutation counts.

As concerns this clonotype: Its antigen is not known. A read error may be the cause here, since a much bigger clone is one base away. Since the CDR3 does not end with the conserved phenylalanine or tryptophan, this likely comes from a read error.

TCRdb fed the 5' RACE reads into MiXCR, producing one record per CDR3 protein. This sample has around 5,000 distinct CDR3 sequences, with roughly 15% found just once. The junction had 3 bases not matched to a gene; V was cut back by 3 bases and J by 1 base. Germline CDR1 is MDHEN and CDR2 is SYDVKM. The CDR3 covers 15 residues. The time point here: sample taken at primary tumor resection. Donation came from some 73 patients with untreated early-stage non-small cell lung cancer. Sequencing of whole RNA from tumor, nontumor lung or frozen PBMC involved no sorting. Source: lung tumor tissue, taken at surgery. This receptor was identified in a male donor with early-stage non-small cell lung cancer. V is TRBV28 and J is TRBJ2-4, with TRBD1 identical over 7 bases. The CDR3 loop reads CASSFQQGAKNIQYS. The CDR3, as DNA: TGTGCCAGCAGTTTCCAACAGGGGGCCAAAAACATTCAGTACTCC.